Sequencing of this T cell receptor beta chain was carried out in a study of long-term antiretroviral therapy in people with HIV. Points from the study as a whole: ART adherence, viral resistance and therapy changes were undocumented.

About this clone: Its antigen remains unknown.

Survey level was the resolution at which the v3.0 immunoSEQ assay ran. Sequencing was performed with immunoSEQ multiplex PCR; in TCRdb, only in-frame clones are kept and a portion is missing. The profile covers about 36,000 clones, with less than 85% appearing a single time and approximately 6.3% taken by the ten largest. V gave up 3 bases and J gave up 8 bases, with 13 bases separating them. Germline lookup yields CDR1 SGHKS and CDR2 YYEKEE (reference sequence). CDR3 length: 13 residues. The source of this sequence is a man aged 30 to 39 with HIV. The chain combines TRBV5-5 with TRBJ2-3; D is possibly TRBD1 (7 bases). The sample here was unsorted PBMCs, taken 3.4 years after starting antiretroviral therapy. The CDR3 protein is CASSYGQEGTQYF. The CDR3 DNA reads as TGTGCCAGCAGCTACGGACAGGAGGGTACGCAGTATTTT.